The TCR beta chain described here comes from a study of blood T cell repertoires in COVID-19. Study as a whole: Specimens from acute and convalescent COVID-19 originated in the United States, Italy and Spain. Nucleic acid was either cDNA or gDNA, and it came from T cells, B-cell-depleted T cells, or PBMCs.

Source study methods: Researchers report that nucleated cell counts were estimated from reference gene primer amplification. Assay used: immunoSEQ multiplex PCR; TCRdb lists only in-frame clones, some missing. That table supplies the V and J calls and clone size; D and trimming were determined from the DNA. The table has fewer than 200,000 clones, about 88% seen once; the top ten hold around 1.3%. The study assigned cohorts using participant-reported clinical history. The clonotype was recovered from a human donor with acute COVID-19. The donor label of this sample is uncertain. The material sequenced was PBMCs or T cells enriched from blood (not recorded which).

The CDR3 reads CASSVQLSYEQYF. CDR3 DNA sequence: TGTGCCAGCAGTGTACAGCTAAGCTACGAGCAGTACTTC. This chain connects TRBV25-1 to TRBJ2-7; D gene uncertain. The V gene lost 4 bases and the J gene lost 3 bases, with 10 bases spanning the gap. CDR3 size: 13 residues. In germline, CDR1 is MGHDK, CDR2 SYGVNS.